These 2 T cell receptor beta chains were all obtained from the same sample, sequenced in a study of T cell responses to AZD1222 COVID-19 vaccine (dated by TCRdb to about 2021). The library came from the immunoSEQ multiplex PCR assay. The table was pulled from immuneACCESS by TCRdb, which kept in-frame rearrangements only. Such tables lose some clones; where checked, under half of the loss comes from unresolved V genes, and the rest has no known cause. Within this sample are about 140,000 clones, with approximately 90% of them counted one time only. 3.4% of the sample rests with the top ten. Per the publication, the time point label means: baseline before first vaccination. The source was peripheral blood, collected on day 0 of AZD1222 vaccination. These TCRs come from an adult in good health.

The chain has TRBV15 and TRBJ1-3, with unresolved D. Germline V gene lookup returns CDR1 LNHNV and CDR2 YYDKDF (reference sequence). The V end was cut by 5 bases, the J end by 9 bases, with 20 bases between. The CDR3 contains 15 residues. The CDR3 here is CATSGPQDLLGTIYF. Here the CDR3 DNA reads TGTGCCACCAGCGGACCGCAGGACCTCTTAGGCACCATATATTTT.

The chain carries TRBV6-5 and TRBJ1-2, with a possible D match to TRBD1 (5 bases). V shed 0 bases and J shed 6 bases, with 14 bases lying between them. Germline CDR1 reads MNHEY; CDR2 reads SVGAGI. The CDR3 sequence is 15 residues long. CDR3 in DNA: TGTGCCAGCAGTTACTCAGGCACAGGCGATGATGGCTACACCTTC. Its translation: CASSYSGTGDDGYTF.